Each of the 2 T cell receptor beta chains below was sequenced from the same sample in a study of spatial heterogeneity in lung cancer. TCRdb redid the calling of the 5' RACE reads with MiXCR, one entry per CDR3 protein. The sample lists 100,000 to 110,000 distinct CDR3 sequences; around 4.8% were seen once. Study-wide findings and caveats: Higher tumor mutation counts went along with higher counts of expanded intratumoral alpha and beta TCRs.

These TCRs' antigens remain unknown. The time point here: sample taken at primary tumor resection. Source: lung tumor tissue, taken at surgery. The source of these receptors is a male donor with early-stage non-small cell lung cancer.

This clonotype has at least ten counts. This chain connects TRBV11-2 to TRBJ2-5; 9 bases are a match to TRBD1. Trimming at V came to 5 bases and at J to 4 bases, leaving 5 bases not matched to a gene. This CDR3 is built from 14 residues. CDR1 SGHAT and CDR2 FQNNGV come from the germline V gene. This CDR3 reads CASSATGGAETQYF. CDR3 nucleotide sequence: TGTGCCAGCAGCGCCACAGGGGGCGCAGAGACCCAGTACTTC.

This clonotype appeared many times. This CDR3 is CASSSPRRDTQYF. The CDR3, as DNA: TGTGCCAGCAGTTCTCCGAGGCGAGATACGCAGTATTTT. V gene TRBV5-6 combines with J gene TRBJ2-3; D is unresolved. V was shortened by 5 bases and J by 5 bases, with 12 bases between the two germline ends. This CDR3 has 13 amino acids. Germline CDR1 is SGHDT and CDR2 is YYEEEE.